A selection of T cell receptor beta chains follows, all from one sample in a study of blood T cell repertoires in COVID-19. TCRdb keeps only in-frame clones here, not all; method: immunoSEQ multiplex PCR. The repertoire includes fewer than 250,000 clones, 80% of them detected once, and approximately 6.9% sits in the top ten. The sequencing sample was made of peripheral blood. These receptors were obtained from a man between 60 and 75 years old with acute or convalescent COVID-19. The CDR3 runs from the conserved cysteine through the conserved F or W. A D gene is named only where the DNA matches it firmly. Size is omitted from some rows. Given values are once, few, many or a class for expanded clones.

>TRBJ2-3|.|TRBV6-5|.
CASATAGRYTDTQYF
TGTGCCAGCGCGACCGCGGGACGATACACAGATACGCAGTATTTT
>TRBJ1-5|.|TRBV19|.
CASTGGGFVEGRGQPQHF
TGTGCCAGTACTGGCGGGGGTTTTGTGGAGGGGCGGGGGCAGCCCCAGCATTTT
>TRBJ2-5|.|TRBV5-1|.
CASSFEETQYF
TGCGCCAGCAGCTTCGAAGAGACCCAGTACTTC
>TRBJ2-5|TRBD1|TRBV5-1|.
CASSLYRGRVQETQYF
TGCGCCAGCAGCTTGTACAGGGGGCGCGTCCAAGAGACCCAGTACTTC
>TRBJ2-7|TRBD1|TRBV5-4|few
CASSQGTVASYEQYF
TGTGCCAGCAGCCAAGGGACAGTTGCATCCTACGAGCAGTACTTC
>TRBJ1-1|.|TRBV18|.
CASSQIKGSRHMNTEAFF
TGTGCCAGCTCACAAATCAAGGGGTCCCGCCACATGAACACTGAAGCTTTCTTT
>TRBJ2-5|.|TRBV11-2|.
CASSLQWQGETQYF
TGTGCCAGCAGCCTACAGTGGCAGGGGGAGACCCAGTACTTC
>TRBJ1-6|.|TRBV5-1|few
CASSSDSNSPLHF
TGCGCCAGCAGCTCGGACAGCAATTCACCCCTCCACTTT
>TRBJ2-1|TRBD2|TRBV12-5|.
CASGQLAGGPYNEQFF
TGTGCTAGTGGGCAGCTAGCGGGAGGGCCATACAATGAGCAGTTCTTC
>TRBJ1-2|TRBD1|TRBV6-5|.
CASGAQGQGDYGYTF
TGTGCCAGCGGGGCCCAGGGACAGGGAGACTATGGCTACACCTTC
>TRBJ1-6|TRBD1|TRBV10-3|.
CAISPYRGTNSPLHF
TGTGCCATCAGCCCTTACAGGGGCACTAATTCACCCCTCCACTTT
>TRBJ2-7|TRBD2|TRBV3-1/TRBV3-2|.
CASSQAASGGYEQYF
TGTGCCAGCAGCCAAGCGGCTAGCGGGGGCTACGAGCAGTACTTC
>TRBJ2-7|.|TRBV6-5|once
CASSYSNPGSYEQYF
TGTGCCAGCAGTTACTCGAATCCCGGTTCCTACGAGCAGTACTTC
>TRBJ2-7|TRBD1|TRBV28|.
CASTTTGQGAREQYF
TGTGCCAGCACTACAACGGGACAGGGGGCGCGAGAGCAGTACTTC
>TRBJ1-2|TRBD1|TRBV15|.
CATSRGGQGALGYTF
TGTGCCACCAGCAGAGGGGGACAGGGGGCATTGGGCTACACCTTC
>TRBJ2-7|.|TRBV7-2|.
CASSPRHLSYEQYF
TGTGCCAGCAGCCCCCGACACCTCTCCTACGAGCAGTACTTC
>TRBJ1-6|TRBD1|TRBV15|.
CATSSSPTSTGGKSPLHF
TGTGCCACCAGCAGTTCGCCGACGTCGACAGGGGGCAAGTCACCCCTCCACTTT
>TRBJ1-2|TRBD1|TRBV6-1|.
CASSEAAGTGMNYGYTF
TGTGCCAGCAGTGAAGCCGCCGGGACAGGGATGAACTATGGCTACACCTTC